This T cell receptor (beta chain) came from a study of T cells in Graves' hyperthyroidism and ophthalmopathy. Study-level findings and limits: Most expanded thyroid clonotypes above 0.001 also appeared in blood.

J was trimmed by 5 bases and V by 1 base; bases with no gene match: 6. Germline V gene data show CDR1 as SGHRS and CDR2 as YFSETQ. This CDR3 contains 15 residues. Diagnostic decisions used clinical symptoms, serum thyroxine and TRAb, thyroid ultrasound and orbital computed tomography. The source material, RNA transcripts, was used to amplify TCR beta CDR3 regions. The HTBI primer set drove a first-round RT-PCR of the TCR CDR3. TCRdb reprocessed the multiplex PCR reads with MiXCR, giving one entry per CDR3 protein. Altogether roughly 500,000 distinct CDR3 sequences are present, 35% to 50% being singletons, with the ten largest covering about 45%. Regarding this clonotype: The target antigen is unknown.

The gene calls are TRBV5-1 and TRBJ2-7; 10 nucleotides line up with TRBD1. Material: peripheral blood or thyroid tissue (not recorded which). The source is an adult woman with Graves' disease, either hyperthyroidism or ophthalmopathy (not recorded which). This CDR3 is CASSLIGQGVNEQYF. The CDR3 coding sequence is TGCGCCAGCAGCTTGATTGGACAGGGGGTAAACGAGCAGTACTTC.